This entry is about one TCR beta chain. These data are taken from a study of beta chain features in type 1 diabetes. J was trimmed by 8 bases and V by 4 bases; bases with no gene match: 8. The CDR3 spans 14 residues. CDR1 is SGHDT, CDR2 YYEEEE, per germline. Every bit of the isolated RNA underwent reverse transcription, so sequencing read expressed TCRB transcripts. Sequencing was performed with immunoSEQ multiplex PCR; in TCRdb, only in-frame clones are kept and a portion is missing. In the table there are 600,000 to 650,000 clones, about 14% of which are singletons. The source of this sequence is a man younger than 35 in good health. The rearrangement links TRBV5-6 to TRBJ1-4, with 7 nucleotides matching TRBD1. Sequences were obtained from naive CD4+ T cells from blood. This CDR3 reads CASSTKTGVEKLFF. The CDR3 DNA reads as TGTGCCAGCAGCACCAAAACAGGGGTGGAAAAACTGTTTTTT. The full variable domain, rest sourced from reference TRBV5-6 and TRBJ1-4, is DAGVTQSPTHLIKTRGQQVTLRCSPKSGHDTVSWYQQALGQGPQFIFQYYEEEERQRGNFPDRFSGHQFPNYSSELNVNALLLGDSALYLCASSTKTGVEKLFFGSGTQLSVL.